Below are 4 T cell receptor beta chains sequenced from a single sample in a study of blood T cell repertoires in COVID-19. TCRdb's copy holds only in-frame clones and misses some; the assay was immunoSEQ multiplex PCR. Of 410,000 or so clones listed, around 89% are singletons. Sequences were obtained from peripheral blood. All receptors come from a woman between 40 and 55 years old with COVID-19, enrolled during active disease.

The chain employs TRBV6-5 and TRBJ1-5; 11 bases align to TRBD1. After removal of 6 bases from V and 7 bases from J, the junction contained 5 bases not matched to a gene. Germline V gene lookup returns CDR1 MNHEY and CDR2 SVGAGI. The CDR3 extends over 14 amino acids. CDR3 region: CASRRTGGDQPQHF. Here the CDR3 DNA reads TGTGCCAGCAGGAGGACAGGGGGCGACCAGCCCCAGCATTTT.

CDR3 region: CASSLGTSLNTGELFF. The CDR3 DNA follows: TGTGCCAGCAGCTTGGGGACATCGTTGAACACCGGGGAGCTGTTTTTT. The chain carries TRBV5-4 and TRBJ2-2; weak D call: TRBD1 (5 bases). Germline CDR1 reads SGHNT; CDR2 reads YYREEE (reference sequence). Trimming removed 0 bases from V and 1 base from J, with 10 bases in between. The CDR3 covers 16 residues.

Here the CDR3 reads CASSPVGTPSYEQYF. The CDR3 DNA reads TGTGCCAGCAGCCCTGTTGGGACACCTTCCTACGAGCAGTACTTC. The chain has TRBV13 and TRBJ2-7; a possible D gene is TRBD1 (6 bases). Per germline, CDR1 PRHDT and CDR2 FYEKMQ (reference sequence). V lost 5 bases to trimming and J lost 1 base, with 15 bases between them. The CDR3 contains 15 residues. The full variable domain, in which reference TRBV13 and TRBJ2-7 provide the parts outside the CDR3, is AAGVIQSPRHLIKEKRETATLKCYPIPRHDTVYWYQQGPGQDPQFLISFYEKMQSDKGSIPDRFSAQQFSDYHSELNMSSLELGDSALYFCASSPVGTPSYEQYFGPGTRLTVT.

The chain has TRBV2 and TRBJ1-4; unclear D gene. The CDR3 length is 14 residues. In germline, CDR1 is SNHLY, CDR2 FYNNEI. V gave up 3 bases and J gave up 7 bases, with 12 bases separating them. CDR3 coding DNA: TGTGCCAGCAGTGAGGGAGATGGTAGTGAAAAACTGTTTTTT. This gives the protein CASSEGDGSEKLFF.